The T cell receptor beta chain described here comes from a study of T cell changes during pregnancy in multiple sclerosis. Clones were read by immunoSEQ multiplex PCR, and TCRdb kept only the in-frame ones, dropping some. The sample records approximately 44,000 clones, more than 85% being singletons. Looked up from germline, CDR1 is MNHEY and CDR2 is SVGAGI. V lost 4 bases to trimming and J lost 10 bases, with 22 bases between them. This CDR3 spans 15 amino acids. The chain employs TRBV6-5 and TRBJ1-2, with D unresolved. The starting material was CD4+ T cells from peripheral blood mononuclear cells, obtained in the second trimester of pregnancy. The receptor's source is a female donor in good health, enrolled as a control in a pregnancy study. The CDR3 coding sequence is TGTGCCAGCAGTTCGCCCCAAGGGAGGAGAATGGACTACACCTTC. Translated, it gives CASSSPQGRRMDYTF.